The entry below describes one T cell receptor beta chain. The CDR3 has 15 residues. Between the trimmed V and J ends, which lost 6 bases and 7 bases, there was a span of 20 bases. This record belongs to a study of low-dose radiotherapy and immunotherapy resistance in tumors. Looking at the study overall: Treatment of Cohort 1 consisted of 0.5 Gy per fraction every 2 weeks, adding up to 6.5 Gy. The regimen for patients comprised intravenous nivolumab 240 mg every two weeks plus intravenous ipilimumab 1 mg/kg every six weeks. Aspirin was administered orally at 300 mg daily for four cycles, commencing on cycle 1 day 1.

The time point here: before trial treatment. Donors, who were enrolled in a single-arm phase I dose-escalation trial, received nivolumab, ipilimumab, aspirin, low-dose cyclophosphamide and low-dose radiotherapy. The authors ran 15 to 20 PCR cycles to amplify TCRs with a constant-region primer and V-primer adapter. TCRdb redid the calling of the reads with MiXCR, one entry per CDR3 protein. Here the sample spans about 50,000 distinct CDR3 sequences, approximately 12% being singletons. Sequencing was performed on PBMCs, taken before treatment. The chain links TRBV12-3 or TRBV12-4 to TRBJ2-3; D is tentatively TRBD1 or TRBD2 (7 bases each). The source is a female donor with ovarian cancer. CDR3 nucleotide sequence: TGTGCCAGCAGGCCCCAGGGGGGAGGGCCAAATACGCAGTATTTT. Encoded protein: CASRPQGGGPNTQYF.